A single sample gave rise to the 26 T cell receptor beta chains below, sequenced in a study of blood T cell repertoires in COVID-19. The table came from immunoSEQ multiplex PCR; TCRdb's copy has only in-frame clones and leaves some out. This sample has tens of thousands of clones; roughly 80% occur once, and the top ten carry around 19%. Sequencing input: peripheral blood. The receptor set was obtained from a human donor in a cohort sampled during active COVID-19.

This clone showed up just a few times. V gene TRBV28 combines with J gene TRBJ1-1; 7 bases map to TRBD1. Germline CDR1 MDHEN, CDR2 SYDVKM. CDR3 length equals 12 residues. The V and J ends lost 6 bases and 8 bases, in that order; junction bases with no gene match: 6. CDR3 nucleotides: TGTGCCAGCAGAGAGACAGGGTTGGAAGCTTTCTTT. This codes for CASRETGLEAFF. The full variable domain, its missing parts supplied by reference TRBV28 and TRBJ1-1, is DVKVTQSSRYLVKRTGEKVFLECVQDMDHENMFWYRQDPGLGLRLIYFSYDVKMKEKGDIPEGYSVSREKKERFSLILESASTNQTSMYLCASRETGLEAFFGQGTRLTVV.

Only one count was recorded for this clone. This chain connects TRBV30 to TRBJ2-6; 7 bases line up with TRBD1. CDR3 length: 16 residues. J lost 0 bases, V lost 3 bases, and 5 bases had no gene match. Germline CDR1 is GTSNPN and CDR2 is SVGIG (reference sequence). The CDR3 region has the DNA TGTGCCTGGAGAGGACAGGCTGGCTCTGGGGCCAACGTCCTGACTTTC. It translates to CAWRGQAGSGANVLTF.

J is TRBJ1-1 and V is TRBV6-2 or TRBV6-3, with a tentative D call TRBD1 (6 bases). Trimming took off 6 bases at V and 1 base at J, with 9 bases between the two ends. CDR3 size: 13 residues. The germline V gene encodes CDR1 MNHEY and CDR2 SVGEGT. CDR3 coding DNA: TGTGCCAGCAGCGTGACAGGGAACACTGAAGCTTTCTTT. Encoded protein: CASSVTGNTEAFF.

The rearrangement joins TRBV12-2 to TRBJ2-7; the table's TRBD1 call for D was not verified on the DNA. TRBV12-2 is given as a pseudogene. The CDR3 spans 17 residues. The CDR3 region has the DNA TGTGCAAGTCGCTTAGCCGAAAGCCGGGACAGGCGTTTCGAGCAGTACTTC. It codes for CASRLAESRDRRFEQYF.

The chain has TRBV7-2 and TRBJ1-2; a possible D gene is TRBD1 (6 bases). Between the trimmed V and J ends, which lost 4 bases and 1 base, there was a span of 13 bases. Germline assignment: CDR1 SGHTA and CDR2 FQGNSA. The CDR3 contains 15 residues. CDR3 region: CASSSRGQNNYGYTF. In DNA form, the CDR3 reads TGTGCCAGCAGCTCCCGCGGACAGAATAACTATGGCTACACCTTC. Using reference TRBV7-2 and TRBJ1-2 for the parts outside the CDR3, the full variable domain is GAGVSQSPSNKVTEKGKDVELRCDPISGHTALYWYRQSLGQGLEFLIYFQGNSAPDKSGLPSDRFSAERTGGSVSTLTIQRTQQEDSAVYLCASSSRGQNNYGYTFGSGTRLTVV.

The CDR3, as DNA: TGTGCCAGCAGCCAGACAGGGACTGGAAACACCATATATTTT. Its protein is CASSQTGTGNTIYF. The chain joins TRBV5-6 to TRBJ1-3, with 7 bases matching TRBD1. The germline V gene encodes CDR1 SGHDT and CDR2 YYEEEE. With V trimmed by 4 bases and J by 2 bases, 3 bases remained unmatched. This CDR3 has 14 amino acids. Supplemented by reference TRBV5-6 and TRBJ1-3, the full variable domain reads DAGVTQSPTHLIKTRGQQVTLRCSPKSGHDTVSWYQQALGQGPQFIFQYYEEEERQRGNFPDRFSGHQFPNYSSELNVNALLLGDSALYLCASSQTGTGNTIYFGEGSWLTVV.

The chain employs TRBV19 and TRBJ2-7; the match to TRBD1 covers 7 bases. The V gene's germline CDR1 is LNHDA and CDR2 SQIVND (reference sequence). V lost 5 bases, J lost 2 bases, and 6 bases stayed unmatched. This CDR3 has 14 amino acids. The CDR3 bases are TGTGCCAGTAGTGGGACAGAGATCCCCTACGAGCAGTACTTC. It specifies CASSGTEIPYEQYF.

The chain combines TRBV11-3 with TRBJ1-2; 9 nucleotides align to TRBD1. The length of the CDR3 is 13 residues. Trimming took 4 bases from V and 5 from J; bases not matched to a gene: 2. Germline V gives CDR1 SGHNT, CDR2 YENEEA. The CDR3 DNA reads as TGTGCCAGCAGCTACGGGACAGGGTATGGCTACACCTTC. It encodes CASSYGTGYGYTF.

CDR3 protein: CATSDLRGTDTQYF. In DNA form, the CDR3 reads TGTGCCACCTCGGATCTGCGGGGCACAGATACGCAGTATTTT. The chain is built from TRBV2 and TRBJ2-3, with TRBD2 as a possible D gene (5 bases). Per germline, CDR1 SNHLY and CDR2 FYNNEI. The CDR3 is 14 amino acids. V was clipped by 10 bases and J by 1 base, with 15 bases between them. Drawing the rest from reference TRBV2 and TRBJ2-3, the complete variable domain is EPEVTQTPSHQVTQMGQEVILRCVPISNHLYFYWYRQILGQKVEFLVSFYNNEISEKSEIFDDQFSVERPDGSNFTLKIRSTKLEDSAMYFCATSDLRGTDTQYFGPGTRLTVL.

The J gene is TRBJ1-5, the V gene TRBV11-3, with a tentative D call TRBD1 (5 bases). The CDR3 spans 18 residues. Trimming took off 1 base at V and 0 bases at J, with 16 bases between the two ends. Per the germline V gene, CDR1 is SGHNT and CDR2 is YENEEA. The CDR3 sequence: CASSLGREAGNSNQPQHF. In DNA form, the CDR3 reads TGTGCCAGCAGCTTAGGCAGGGAGGCAGGGAATAGCAATCAGCCCCAGCATTTT.

Relative to its sample, this clone is large (0.1 to 1%). The chain has TRBV11-1 and TRBJ2-7, with 7 bases fitting TRBD1. The CDR3 has 13 residues. Germline CDR1 reads SGHAT; CDR2 reads FQDESV (reference sequence). V shed 4 bases and J 2 bases; nucleotides not matched to a gene: 2. CDR3 protein: CASSWGQTYEQYF. CDR3 DNA: TGTGCCAGCAGCTGGGGACAGACCTACGAGCAGTACTTC.

The chain has TRBV12-5 and TRBJ2-3; 7 bases agree with TRBD1. CDR1 is LGHNT, CDR2 FRNRAP, per germline. V lost 3 bases, J lost 0 bases, and 12 bases stayed unmatched. This CDR3 region has 18 residues. As DNA, the CDR3 is TGTGCTAGTGGTTTCGCTACCGGGACAGAGTTTAGCACAGATACGCAGTATTTT. Protein sequence: CASGFATGTEFSTDTQYF.

This clone was observed once. This chain uses TRBV6-5 with TRBJ2-1; D may be TRBD2 (5 bases). V was shortened by 6 bases and J by 5 bases, with 11 bases between the two germline ends. This CDR3 comprises 13 residues. Germline V CDR1 and CDR2: MNHEY, SVGAGI. CDR3 DNA: TGTGCCAGCAGGGGGAGCCCAAACAATGAGCAGTTCTTC. This encodes CASRGSPNNEQFF.

V usage is TRBV27 and J usage is TRBJ1-1; tentative D call: TRBD1 (5 bases). The CDR3 is 15 amino acids. V shed 5 bases and J shed 0 bases, with 13 bases lying between them. The germline gives CDR1 MNHEY, CDR2 SMNVEV (reference sequence). The CDR3 region is CASSLGPTVNTEAFF. In DNA form, the CDR3 reads TGTGCCAGCAGTCTAGGTCCGACAGTGAACACTGAAGCTTTCTTT.

The chain employs TRBV7-9 and TRBJ1-1; 9 bases map to TRBD1. The CDR3 covers 15 residues. Per the germline V gene, CDR1 is SEHNR and CDR2 is FQNEAQ (reference sequence). V lost 3 bases to trimming and J lost 2 bases; unmatched junction nucleotides: 4. The CDR3, as DNA: TGTGCCAGCAGCTTCCGGGACAGGGACAACACTGAAGCTTTCTTT. Residues: CASSFRDRDNTEAFF.

The DNA of the CDR3 is TGTGCCAGCAGAAGGAAGGGGACATACTTTAACTATGGCTACACCTTC. This sequence encodes CASRRKGTYFNYGYTF. The V and J genes are TRBV7-9 and TRBJ1-2, with D possibly TRBD1 on 6 matching bases. The CDR3 covers 16 residues. Trimming took off 6 bases at V and 1 base at J, with 18 bases between the two ends. CDR1 SEHNR and CDR2 FQNEAQ come from the germline V gene (reference sequence).

The chain couples TRBV15 to TRBJ1-2, with TRBD1 identical over 7 bases. V shed 4 bases and J 2 bases; nucleotides not matched to a gene: 1. The CDR3 runs to 13 residues. Germline-derived CDR1 and CDR2 are LNHNV and YYDKDF (reference sequence). As DNA, the CDR3 is TGTGCCACCAGCACACAGGGGAACTATGGCTACACCTTC. Encoded protein: CATSTQGNYGYTF.

The chain recombines TRBV5-8 with TRBJ1-5, with a possible D match to TRBD1 (6 bases). Germline lookup yields CDR1 SGHTS and CDR2 YDEGEE. V lost 0 bases, J lost 1 base, and 8 bases lay in between. CDR3 length equals 15 residues. The DNA of the CDR3 is TGTGCCAGCAGCTTGGGACAGGAAAGCAATCAGCCCCAGCATTTT. Translating gives CASSLGQESNQPQHF.

V gene TRBV9 combines with J gene TRBJ1-2, with 8 bases that match TRBD1. V shed 5 bases and J 4 bases; nucleotides not matched to a gene: 10. Per the germline V gene, CDR1 is SGDLS and CDR2 is YYNGEE. The CDR3 totals 15 residues. CDR3 sequence reads: CASSPSGTGVYGYTF. DNA of the CDR3: TGTGCCAGCAGTCCCTCGGGGACAGGTGTCTATGGCTACACCTTC.

The gene calls are TRBV11-3 and TRBJ1-4, with D maybe TRBD1 (5 bases). Germline V lookup: CDR1 SGHNT, CDR2 YENEEA. V lost 5 bases and J lost 5, with 18 bases in between. CDR3 length: 16 amino acids. CDR3 amino acids: CASSPQPPYRNEKLFF. The CDR3, as DNA: TGTGCCAGCAGCCCACAACCCCCATACAGGAATGAAAAACTGTTTTTT.

The genes are TRBV30 and TRBJ1-4; D might be TRBD1 (5 bases). The CDR3 has 14 residues. Between the trimmed V and J ends, which lost 2 bases and 4 bases, there was a span of 11 bases. Germline V gene sequence: CDR1 GTSNPN, CDR2 SVGIG (reference sequence). The CDR3 sequence: CAWSTGTVNEKLFF. DNA for the CDR3: TGTGCCTGGAGTACCGGGACTGTTAATGAAAAACTGTTTTTT.

The chain joins TRBV7-8 to TRBJ1-1; a weak D match, TRBD1 (5 bases). The CDR3 loop spans 14 amino acids. The V and J ends lost 3 bases and 1 base respectively, with 9 bases between them. The germline gives CDR1 SGHVS, CDR2 FQNEAQ. The CDR3, as DNA: TGTGCCAGCAGCTTGACCCAGGGGAACACTGAAGCTTTCTTT. It yields the protein CASSLTQGNTEAFF.

In its sample, this clone was seen a few times. This chain connects TRBV6-5 to TRBJ1-2; perhaps TRBD1 as D (5 bases). There are 15 residues in the CDR3. V lost 6 bases, J lost 4 bases, and 18 bases lay in between. Germline CDR1 MNHEY, CDR2 SVGAGI. The chain's CDR3 is CASSSVRVGLYGYTF. DNA of the CDR3: TGTGCCAGCAGCTCAGTCAGGGTGGGACTCTATGGCTACACCTTC.

This clone has just one count. The chain carries TRBV12-3 or TRBV12-4 and TRBJ1-4; D gene uncertain. This CDR3 comprises 13 residues. Trimming cost V 6 bases and J 6 bases, with 11 bases left between them. In DNA, the CDR3 is TGTGCCAGCAGAGAGACAAATGATGAAAAACTGTTTTTT. Its translation: CASRETNDEKLFF.

The chain couples TRBV7-2 to TRBJ2-1; 13 bases are a match to TRBD2. The CDR3 extends over 17 amino acids. Germline loops: CDR1 SGHTA, CDR2 FQGNSA. V dropped 5 bases and J dropped 4; count of bases not matched to a gene: 8. The CDR3 sequence is CASSPTSGGARYNEQFF. Here the CDR3 DNA reads TGTGCCAGCAGCCCCACTAGCGGGGGGGCTCGATACAATGAGCAGTTCTTC.

The table lists this clone with a few counts. This chain connects TRBV27 to TRBJ1-2; 8 bases align to TRBD1. The germline V gene has CDR1 MNHEY and CDR2 SMNVEV (reference sequence). The CDR3 length is 13 residues. V gave up 6 bases and J gave up 4 bases; unmatched junction bases: 4. The CDR3 DNA sequence: TGTGCCAGCAGGGGGACAGGAGCCTATGGCTACACCTTC. The encoded protein is CASRGTGAYGYTF.